What follows is one TCR beta chain and its context. Its target is unknown. This entry belongs to a study of PD-1 blockade in classical Hodgkin lymphoma. Study outcomes and limitations: Patients who responded completely had about the same baseline diversity as newly diagnosed patients. Significant TCR diversity gains by C4D1 occurred in CD4+ but not CD8+ cells. It was reported that newly diagnosed patients had less baseline TCR diversity than healthy donors.

Described time point: cycle 4 day 1 (C4D1), after five to seven weeks of nivolumab. Each and every patient relapsed after autologous stem cell transplantation, and patients got differing brentuximab vedotin exposure. Assay: immunoSEQ multiplex PCR; the TCRdb copy retains only in-frame clones and omits some. Here the sample spans over 50,000 clones, roughly 85% being singletons. The V end lost 0 bases, the J end lost 3 bases, and 10 bases lay between the germline ends. CDR3 size: 15 residues. Germline V lookup: CDR1 SGDLS, CDR2 YYNGEE. The chain has TRBV9 and TRBJ2-1; D is perhaps TRBD2 (6 bases). The sample in question was peripheral blood mononuclear cells (PBMCs), obtained before the fourth cycle of nivolumab. The receptor was derived from a human donor with classical Hodgkin lymphoma. CDR3 loop: CASSVAGDLYNEQFF. DNA of the CDR3: TGTGCCAGCAGCGTAGCGGGGGACCTCTACAATGAGCAGTTCTTC.